This paragraph reports one TCR beta chain. This clone was counted once. The antigen it binds to is not known. No base-level quality is on record; no much larger clone is a single base apart. Participants in the prospective study were aged about 18 to 100 years, lived in about two dozen United States geographic areas, and enrolled through a virtual design. Cohort assignment in the prospective study relied on participant-reported clinical history from a screening survey and a study questionnaire. For ImmuneRACE Cohort 3, a participant was defined as recovered based on two consecutive negative NP/OP PCR tests, clearance by a healthcare professional, or resolution of symptoms. In the prospective study, mobile phlebotomists collected whole blood, serum and a nasopharyngeal or oropharyngeal swab from each participant. Over a roughly 2-month period, participants in the prospective study had the option of providing additional blood draws and questionnaires. Prospective study blood samples were shipped either frozen or at room temperature before DNA extraction.

From the germline V gene, CDR1 is SGHDN and CDR2 is FVKESK. The germline V and J ends show losses of 1 base and 2 bases respectively, and no gene match explains 4 bases of the junction. From the cysteine through the phenylalanine, the CDR3 covers 16 amino acids. The CDR3 DNA has 48 bases and is translated from base 1. This entry belongs to a study of blood T cell repertoires in COVID-19 (dated by TCRdb to 2020 to 2022). About the investigation overall: Collaborator samples came from the United States, Italy and Spain and covered acute and convalescent phases of COVID-19. The prospective study material was composed of cDNA or gDNA derived from T cells, B-cell-depleted T cells, or PBMCs. The dataset comprised deeply sampled blood TCRbeta repertoires from subjects exposed to, actively infected with, or recovered from COVID-19. The repertoires were released in a freely available public database intended as a resource for research on the immune response to SARS-CoV-2. The samples were drawn from two sources: the first 160 participants of the ongoing ImmuneRACE study, and some 1,300 subjects contributed by 6 global collaborators. Sample metadata almost always included a de-identified subject ID, COVID-19 status, age in years and sex. HLA class I and class II types, where available, came from metadata supplied by the sample provider rather than from assay-based typing. The full study reports these points: Clinical and demographic metadata were provided uncurated, with the amount varying by source and participant.

The immunoSEQ Assay, a bias-controlled multiplex PCR, was used to amplify TCRbeta CDR3 regions from genomic DNA. In the original analysis: The number of nucleated cells in each sample was estimated from the amplification of reference gene primers within the assay. Sequence reads were collapsed and filtered to measure the absolute abundance of every unique TCRbeta CDR3 rearrangement. Productive Simpson clonality was computed per sample as the square root of Simpson's diversity index over productive rearrangements. The immuneACCESS repertoire file appears here via TCRdb, limited to in-frame rearrangements. These files lack a portion of the clones; in checked studies, under half of the deficit traces to unresolved V genes, and the cause of the others is not known. V, J and clone size reflect that table, while D and trimming were determined from the DNA. For this sample the table gives just over 300,000 clones, of which about nine tenths were detected only once. Jointly, the top ten make up roughly 4.5% of the sample.

The chain joins TRBV14 to TRBJ2-1; the central 8 bases match TRBD2. This sequence originates from a man aged 25-45 years who had recovered from COVID-19. The sample consisted of PBMCs or T cells enriched from blood (not recorded which). The CDR3 reads CASSQAGGRPYNEQFF. In nucleotides, the sequence is TGTGCCAGCAGCCAAGCGGGGGGGAGACCCTACAATGAGCAGTTCTTC.